A selection of T cell receptor beta chains follows, all from one sample in a study of blood T cell repertoires in COVID-19. Sequenced by immunoSEQ multiplex PCR; TCRdb stores in-frame clones only, minus some. The sample holds around 120,000 clones; 78% are singletons and the top ten take over 2%. The sample taken for sequencing was peripheral blood. Every receptor here comes from an older man with acute or convalescent COVID-19. CDR3s include the opening cysteine and the closing phenylalanine or tryptophan. Fields, in order: D gene, V gene, clone size, J gene, CDR3 protein, CDR3 DNA. A D gene is named only where the DNA matches it firmly. Clone size is not always given. Where it is, it says once, few, many or a class for expanded clones.

D gene: NA
V gene: TRBV7-8
clone size: NA
J gene: TRBJ1-5
CDR3 protein: CASSLDDWGDQPQHF
CDR3 DNA: TGTGCCAGCAGCTTGGACGATTGGGGGGATCAGCCCCAGCATTTT

D gene: NA
V gene: TRBV5-1
clone size: NA
J gene: TRBJ1-1
CDR3 protein: CASSLADMDKEKRRTEAFF
CDR3 DNA: TGCGCCAGCAGCTTGGCTGATATGGACAAAGAGAAAAGAAGGACTGAAGCTTTCTTT

D gene: NA
V gene: TRBV6-2/TRBV6-3
clone size: NA
J gene: TRBJ1-6
CDR3 protein: CASSYPKNSPLHF
CDR3 DNA: TGTGCCAGCAGTTACCCTAAGAATTCACCCCTCCACTTT

D gene: TRBD1
V gene: TRBV19
clone size: NA
J gene: TRBJ1-3
CDR3 protein: CASRSPGQGLNTIYF
CDR3 DNA: TGTGCCAGTAGATCCCCGGGACAGGGATTGAACACCATATATTTT

D gene: NA
V gene: TRBV5-6
clone size: NA
J gene: TRBJ1-2
CDR3 protein: CASSLDRNYGYTF
CDR3 DNA: TGTGCCAGCAGCTTGGATCGGAACTATGGCTACACCTTC

D gene: NA
V gene: TRBV5-1
clone size: NA
J gene: TRBJ2-7
CDR3 protein: CASSLEEATPHEQYF
CDR3 DNA: TGCGCCAGCAGCTTGGAGGAGGCAACCCCCCACGAGCAGTACTTC

D gene: NA
V gene: TRBV30
clone size: NA
J gene: TRBJ2-1
CDR3 protein: CAWSVRGIGQFF
CDR3 DNA: TGTGCCTGGAGTGTACGAGGGATTGGGCAGTTCTTC

D gene: TRBD2
V gene: TRBV6-2/TRBV6-3
clone size: once
J gene: TRBJ2-2
CDR3 protein: CASSYSRTSGYTGELFF
CDR3 DNA: TGTGCCAGCAGTTACTCGAGGACTAGCGGTTACACCGGGGAGCTGTTTTTT

D gene: TRBD1
V gene: TRBV4-1
clone size: NA
J gene: TRBJ2-2
CDR3 protein: CASSQPDRDGELFF
CDR3 DNA: TGCGCCAGCAGCCAGCCCGACAGGGACGGGGAGCTGTTTTTT

D gene: TRBD1
V gene: TRBV11-2
clone size: NA
J gene: TRBJ1-3
CDR3 protein: CASRQGYGNTIYF
CDR3 DNA: TGTGCCAGCAGACAGGGGTACGGAAACACCATATATTTT